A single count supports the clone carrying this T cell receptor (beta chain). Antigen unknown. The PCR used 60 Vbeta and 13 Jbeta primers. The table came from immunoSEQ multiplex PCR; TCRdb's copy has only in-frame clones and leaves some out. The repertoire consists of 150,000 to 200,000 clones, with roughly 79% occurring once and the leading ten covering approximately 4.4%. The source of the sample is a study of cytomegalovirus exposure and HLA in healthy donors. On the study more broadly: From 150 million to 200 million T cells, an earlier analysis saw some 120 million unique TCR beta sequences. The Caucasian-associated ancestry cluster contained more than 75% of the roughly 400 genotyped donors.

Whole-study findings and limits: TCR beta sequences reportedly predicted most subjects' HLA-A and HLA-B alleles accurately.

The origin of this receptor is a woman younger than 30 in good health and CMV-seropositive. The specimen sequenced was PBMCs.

The CDR3 nucleotides read TGTGCCAGCAACGTCTCGGGGGTACCAAATGGCTACACCTTC. Amino acid sequence: CASNVSGVPNGYTF. The chain uses TRBV21-1 and TRBJ1-2. TRBV21-1 is a known pseudogene. The CDR3 consists of 14 residues.